The rows below give T cell receptor beta chains drawn from one sample of a study of T-cell memory formation after mild COVID-19. TCRdb ran MiXCR on the 5' RACE reads and lists one entry per CDR3 protein. The sample carries 110,000 to 150,000 distinct CDR3 sequences, 13% to 15% recorded once. Source material: PBMCs or a T cell subset sorted from them (not recorded which). The receptors stem from an adult woman who had mild COVID-19 (a few samples of this study predate the infection). Cell type and time point are not known. CDR3s include the opening cysteine and the closing phenylalanine or tryptophan. D genes are given only for firm matches. The size entry is marked missing in some rows and otherwise reads once, few, many or a size class.

J: TRBJ2-1
size: few
D: TRBD2
V: TRBV7-6
DNA: TGTGCCAGCAGCTTGGAGCGGGGCTCCTACAATGAGCAGTTCTTC
CDR3: CASSLERGSYNEQFF

J: TRBJ2-7
size: -
D: -
V: TRBV27
DNA: TGTGCCAGCAGTCCCGTCGGGACTGCCTACGAGCAGTACTTC
CDR3: CASSPVGTAYEQYF

J: TRBJ2-7
size: few
D: -
V: TRBV20-1
DNA: TGCAGTGCTGGGGTACTCAGCTCCTACGAGCAGTACTTC
CDR3: CSAGVLSSYEQYF

J: TRBJ2-1
size: -
D: -
V: TRBV29-1
DNA: TGCAGCGTCTTCGGACGGGGGCCATACAATGAGCAGTTCTTC
CDR3: CSVFGRGPYNEQFF

J: TRBJ2-3
size: few
D: TRBD2
V: TRBV9
DNA: TGTGCCAGCAGCGTATGGGCGGGGGGGCCTGCAGATACGCAGTATTTT
CDR3: CASSVWAGGPADTQYF

J: TRBJ1-1
size: -
D: -
V: TRBV7-3
DNA: TGTGCCAGCAGCGAGACTGTAGGCGACACTGAAGCTTTCTTT
CDR3: CASSETVGDTEAFF

J: TRBJ2-3
size: -
D: -
V: TRBV18
DNA: TGTGCCAGCTCACCGGACGGTAGCACAGATACGCAGTATTTT
CDR3: CASSPDGSTDTQYF

J: TRBJ2-2
size: -
D: -
V: TRBV19
DNA: TGTGCCAGTAGTATGGGTACCGGGGAGCTGTTTTTT
CDR3: CASSMGTGELFF

J: TRBJ2-1
size: -
D: TRBD2
V: TRBV7-9
DNA: TGTGCCAGCAGCTTAGATCTGGTGACTAGCGGGGAGCAGTTCTTC
CDR3: CASSLDLVTSGEQFF

J: TRBJ1-5
size: many
D: TRBD1
V: TRBV12-3/TRBV12-4
DNA: TGTGCCAGCAGTAAAAGGGACAGGGGGGAGGAAAATCAGCCCCAGCATTTT
CDR3: CASSKRDRGEENQPQHF

J: TRBJ2-1
size: few
D: -
V: TRBV12-3/TRBV12-4
DNA: TGTGCCAGCAGTGCTCGACTAGGACCCCTGAGGAATGAGCAGTTCTTC
CDR3: CASSARLGPLRNEQFF

J: TRBJ2-5
size: -
D: TRBD2
V: TRBV11-3
DNA: TGTGCCAGCAGCTTAGGCAGGGGAAGAGGACTAGCGGGAGAAGAGACCCAGTACTTC
CDR3: CASSLGRGRGLAGEETQYF

J: TRBJ1-2
size: -
D: -
V: TRBV4-3
DNA: TGCGCCAGCAGCCTAAAGGGGAGTGGCTACACCTTC
CDR3: CASSLKGSGYTF

J: TRBJ2-7
size: few
D: TRBD1
V: TRBV4-1
DNA: TGCGCCAGCAGCCAAGTTGCAGGGGGAAGGCACGAGCAGTACTTC
CDR3: CASSQVAGGRHEQYF

J: TRBJ1-5
size: -
D: -
V: TRBV19
DNA: TGTGCCAGTAGTATCGCAGGCTATAGCAATCAGCCCCAGCATTTT
CDR3: CASSIAGYSNQPQHF

J: TRBJ2-7
size: few
D: TRBD1
V: TRBV4-1
DNA: TGCGCCAGCAGCCAACCCGGACAGGGTTACGAGCAGTACTTC
CDR3: CASSQPGQGYEQYF

J: TRBJ1-5
size: -
D: TRBD1
V: TRBV5-5
DNA: TGTGCCAGCAGCAAGGGACAGGATAGCAATCAGCCCCAGCATTTT
CDR3: CASSKGQDSNQPQHF

J: TRBJ1-5
size: many
D: -
V: TRBV5-6
DNA: TGTGCCAGCAGCTTGACAGGGAATCAGCCCCAGCATTTT
CDR3: CASSLTGNQPQHF

J: TRBJ2-1
size: -
D: -
V: TRBV6-2/TRBV6-3
DNA: TGTGCCAGCAGTTATAAGGACTACAATGAGCAGTTCTTC
CDR3: CASSYKDYNEQFF

J: TRBJ2-1
size: -
D: TRBD2
V: TRBV19
DNA: TGTGCCAGTAGTGCTAGCGGCTCCTACAATGAGCAGTTCTTC
CDR3: CASSASGSYNEQFF

J: TRBJ1-2
size: -
D: -
V: TRBV19
DNA: TGTGCCAGTAGTATGGGGCAGGGACCGTATGGCTACACCTTC
CDR3: CASSMGQGPYGYTF

J: TRBJ1-2
size: -
D: TRBD1
V: TRBV2
DNA: TGTGCCAGCAGTGCCAATTTAGGGGGCTGGGATGGCTACACCTTC
CDR3: CASSANLGGWDGYTF

J: TRBJ2-7
size: many
D: -
V: TRBV12-3/TRBV12-4
DNA: TGTGCCAGCAGTTACCGATATTCCTACGAGCAGTACTTC
CDR3: CASSYRYSYEQYF

J: TRBJ2-1
size: few
D: -
V: TRBV2
DNA: TGTGCCTCCTCGGGTCGGGTTTCTAATGAGCAGTTCTTC
CDR3: CASSGRVSNEQFF

J: TRBJ1-2
size: -
D: -
V: TRBV4-1
DNA: TGCGCCAGCAGCCAACTTGACGGGTTTCGTTACTTC
CDR3: CASSQLDGFRYF

J: TRBJ2-1
size: few
D: TRBD2
V: TRBV6-2/TRBV6-3
DNA: TGTGCCAGCAGTTCCCCCGAACTAGCGGGAGAGTACAATGAGCAGTTCTTC
CDR3: CASSSPELAGEYNEQFF

J: TRBJ2-1
size: few
D: -
V: TRBV5-1
DNA: TGCGCCAGCAGTGAATCTGGACAAACCAATGAGCAGTTCTTC
CDR3: CASSESGQTNEQFF

J: TRBJ2-3
size: many
D: TRBD1
V: TRBV5-1
DNA: TGCGCCAGCAGCTTAGGACAGGGGGCAGATACGCAGTATTTT
CDR3: CASSLGQGADTQYF

J: TRBJ1-2
size: -
D: -
V: TRBV6-1
DNA: TGTGCCAGCAAACATGCCCTCTATGGCTACACCTTC
CDR3: CASKHALYGYTF

J: TRBJ2-2
size: -
D: TRBD1
V: TRBV24-1
DNA: TGTGCCACCAGTGATACCACAATTAACAGGGGGCGCACCGGGGAGCTGTTTTTT
CDR3: CATSDTTINRGRTGELFF

J: TRBJ1-1
size: -
D: TRBD1
V: TRBV7-6
DNA: TGTGCCAGCAGCCAAGACAGGGGGAGCACTGAAGCTTTCTTT
CDR3: CASSQDRGSTEAFF

J: TRBJ2-1
size: -
D: -
V: TRBV27
DNA: TGTGCCACAAACCCCCAGTTGGGGTACAATGAGCAGTTCTTC
CDR3: CATNPQLGYNEQFF

J: TRBJ1-1
size: few
D: -
V: TRBV7-9
DNA: TGTGCCAGCAGCTTTGGGGGACGAGGGACTGAAGCTTTCTTT
CDR3: CASSFGGRGTEAFF

J: TRBJ1-5
size: few
D: -
V: TRBV4-1
DNA: TGCGCCAGCAGCCAAGATAACGGGGGCAGGGATCAGCCCCAGCATTTT
CDR3: CASSQDNGGRDQPQHF